Shown below are 24 T cell receptor beta chains from a single sample sequenced in a study of cytomegalovirus exposure and HLA in healthy donors. Researchers ran the PCR with 60 Vbeta and 13 Jbeta primers. Clones were read by immunoSEQ multiplex PCR, and TCRdb kept only the in-frame ones, dropping some. The sample has 90,000 to 130,000 clones, 65% to 85% seen once. Specimen: PBMCs. The source of these receptors is a man aged 25 to 45 in good health and CMV-seropositive.

The V gene is TRBV6-4, the J gene TRBJ2-2, with 11 bases that match TRBD2. The V and J ends lost 2 bases and 6 bases, in that order; junction bases with no gene match: 2. The CDR3 is made up of 15 amino acids. Per the germline V gene, CDR1 is MRHNA and CDR2 is SNTAGT. The CDR3 loop is CASSDLAGGSGELFF. Written as DNA, the CDR3 is TGTGCCAGCAGTGACCTAGCGGGGGGCTCCGGGGAGCTGTTTTTT.

This chain links TRBV15 with TRBJ2-5; no clear D gene. The DNA end is more similar to TRBJ2-7, so the J call may be wrong. This CDR3 region has 14 residues. Germline CDR1 and CDR2: LNHNV and YYDKDF (reference sequence). CDR3 sequence (DNA): TGTGCCACCAGCAGATTAGCTTTAGGATACGAGCAGTACTTC. Protein: CATSRLALGYEQYF.

The chain recombines TRBV6-5 with TRBJ2-7, with 11 nucleotides matching TRBD2. CDR1 and CDR2 (germline): MNHEY, SVGAGI. V lost 6 bases, J lost 4 bases, and 8 bases stayed unmatched. This CDR3 region has 15 residues. CDR3 nucleotide sequence: TGTGCCAGCAGGCCCGCTAGCGGGGGGACTTACGAGCAGTACTTC. It encodes CASRPASGGTYEQYF.

The rearrangement uses TRBV18 and TRBJ1-1, with D tentatively TRBD1 (5 bases). V was cut by 0 bases and J by 5 bases, with 13 bases left in between. This CDR3 has 15 residues. Germline lookup yields CDR1 KGHSH and CDR2 LQKENI. CDR3 sequence: CASSPPLGEDTEAFF. The CDR3 nucleotides read TGTGCCAGCTCACCACCGCTGGGGGAGGATACTGAAGCTTTCTTT.

The J gene is TRBJ2-5, the V gene TRBV25-1, with 9 bases aligning to TRBD2. This CDR3 has 16 amino acids. CDR1 is MGHDK, CDR2 SYGVNS, per germline. The V gene end was trimmed by 4 bases and the J gene end by 0 bases; junction bases not matched to a gene: 6. Written as DNA, the CDR3 is TGTGCCAGCAGTGGTTTAGCGGGGGCAGACCAAGAGACCCAGTACTTC. The encoded protein is CASSGLAGADQETQYF.

This clone was recorded only once. This chain uses TRBV5-1 with TRBJ2-2, with 8 bases aligning to TRBD1. The length of the CDR3 is 18 residues. J gave up 4 bases and V 4 bases, and 15 bases lay outside the gene matches. The germline CDR1 and CDR2 sequences are SGHRS and YFSETQ. The CDR3 region is CASSKTGQAESLTGELFF. The DNA for the CDR3 is TGCGCCAGCAGCAAAACGGGACAGGCCGAGAGTCTCACCGGGGAGCTGTTTTTT.

The V gene is TRBV7-2, the J gene TRBJ2-5, with 7 bases matching TRBD2. V was pared by 6 bases and J by 5 bases, with 6 bases of the junction left unmatched. Germline lookup yields CDR1 SGHTA and CDR2 FQGNSA. The CDR3 consists of 13 residues. In DNA, the CDR3 is TGTGCCAGCAGTTCAATGGGGGGGGAGACCCAGTACTTC. Its translation is CASSSMGGETQYF.

The chain combines TRBV12-5 with TRBJ1-2; D not certain. Trimming cost V 4 bases and J 1 base, with 13 bases left between them. Germline V gene lookup returns CDR1 LGHNT and CDR2 FRNRAP. The CDR3 contains 15 residues. The CDR3, as DNA: TGTGCTAGTGGTTGGGCAGCCGCCCTTAACTATGGCTACACCTTC. Protein sequence: CASGWAAALNYGYTF.

V gene TRBV25-1 combines with J gene TRBJ1-6; no clear D. CDR3 length: 15 amino acids. The germline V gene has CDR1 MGHDK and CDR2 SYGVNS. V lost 1 base and J 7 bases, leaving 11 bases between the germline ends. The CDR3 here is CASSESHRSNSPLHF. The CDR3 nucleotides are TGTGCCAGCAGTGAATCCCACCGGTCGAATTCACCCCTCCACTTT. The full variable domain, rest sourced from reference TRBV25-1 and TRBJ1-6, is EADIYQTPRYLVIGTGKKITLECSQTMGHDKMYWYQQDPGMELHLIHYSYGVNSTEKGDLSSESTVSRIRTEHFPLTLESARPSHTSQYLCASSESHRSNSPLHFGNGTRLTVT.

This sequence joins TRBV9 and TRBJ1-1; TRBD1 is a possible D gene (5 bases). Trimming left V 4 bases short and J 3 bases short, with 13 bases between. CDR1 SGDLS and CDR2 YYNGEE come from the germline V gene. The CDR3 loop spans 14 amino acids. The CDR3 spells CASSSGGGDTEAFF. The CDR3 nucleotides read TGTGCCAGCAGCTCGGGAGGAGGGGACACTGAAGCTTTCTTT.

The chain has TRBV29-1 and TRBJ1-2, with TRBD1 as a possible D gene (5 bases). The V gene lost 3 bases and the J gene lost 7 bases, with 15 bases spanning the gap. This CDR3 contains 13 residues. The germline CDR1 and CDR2 sequences are SQVTM and ANQGSEA. The CDR3 DNA follows: TGCAGCGTTGACGTATTGACAGTCCCTGGCTACACCTTC. Translated, it gives CSVDVLTVPGYTF.

About this clone: A read error may account for a junction end that differs from germline. This chain connects TRBV7-9 to TRBJ2-7, with a weak D call TRBD1 (5 bases). The CDR3 extends over 15 amino acids. CDR1 is SEHNR and CDR2 is FQNEAQ in the germline V gene (reference sequence). The CDR3 region is CSSSLAGQGSYEQYF. The CDR3 bases are TGTTCCAGCAGCTTAGCAGGTCAGGGCTCCTACGAGCAGTACTTC.

The rearrangement uses TRBV7-3 and TRBJ1-1; D uncertain. V was clipped by 5 bases and J by 4 bases, with 11 bases between them. CDR1 and CDR2 (germline): SGHTA, FQGTGA. The CDR3 totals 13 residues. The CDR3, as DNA: TGTGCCAGCAGCCTAGGACTGAGCACTGAAGCTTTCTTT. Translation: CASSLGLSTEAFF.

By share, this clone counts as medium-sized (0.01 to 0.1%). Here the CDR3 reads CASSRQLDTEAFF. As DNA, the CDR3 is TGTGCCAGTAGTAGGCAGTTGGACACTGAAGCTTTCTTT. The chain carries TRBV19 and TRBJ1-1; no definite D call. Germline values: CDR1 LNHDA, CDR2 SQIVND (reference sequence). The CDR3 is 13 residues long. Trimming stripped 4 bases from V and 3 bases from J, with 9 bases between.

The chain couples TRBV14 to TRBJ2-4; the match to TRBD2 covers 7 bases. The V gene end was trimmed by 4 bases and the J gene end by 1 base; junction bases not matched to a gene: 7. The CDR3 sequence is 16 residues long. The germline V gene encodes CDR1 SGHDN and CDR2 FVKESK. The CDR3 protein is CASSPAGGEAKNIQYF. The CDR3 DNA reads TGTGCCAGCAGCCCCGCTGGGGGGGAGGCCAAAAACATTCAGTACTTC.

The rearrangement joins TRBV10-3 to TRBJ2-3; D ambiguous. V was shortened by 6 bases and J by 0 bases, with 13 bases between the two germline ends. Germline CDR1 is ENHRY and CDR2 is SYGVKD. The CDR3 contains 15 residues. The CDR3 region has the DNA TGTGCCATCAGAATGGCTGGGCGTAGCACAGATACGCAGTATTTT. Translation gives CAIRMAGRSTDTQYF.

This clone was seen just once. The gene calls are TRBV27 and TRBJ2-1; 11 bases align to TRBD2. This CDR3 contains 15 residues. The germline CDR1 and CDR2 sequences are MNHEY and SMNVEV (reference sequence). V shed 6 bases, J shed 6 bases, and the junction held 7 bases outside the gene matches. This CDR3 reads CASSLAGGPINEQFF. CDR3 nucleotides: TGTGCCAGCAGCTTAGCGGGGGGGCCGATCAATGAGCAGTTCTTC.

The chain employs TRBV19 and TRBJ1-1; 8 nucleotides line up with TRBD1. CDR1 and CDR2 from the germline V gene are LNHDA and SQIVND (reference sequence). The V and J ends lost 3 bases and 5 bases, in that order; junction bases with no gene match: 8. The CDR3 runs to 15 residues. CDR3 DNA sequence: TGTGCCAGTAGTATCCCTCAGGGGGCGCGGACTGAAGCTTTCTTT. Translated, it gives CASSIPQGARTEAFF. The full variable domain, rest sourced from reference TRBV19 and TRBJ1-1, is DGGITQSPKYLFRKEGQNVTLSCEQNLNHDAMYWYRQDPGQGLRLIYYSQIVNDFQKGDIAEGYSVSREKKESFPLTVTSAQKNPTAFYLCASSIPQGARTEAFFGQGTRLTVV.

The J gene is TRBJ2-7, the V gene TRBV5-1, with 8 positions matching TRBD1. Losses at the gene ends were 2 bases for V and 3 bases for J; bases not matched to a gene: 10. The CDR3 is 16 residues long. Per germline, CDR1 SGHRS and CDR2 YFSETQ. The CDR3 region is CASSFPRDRTRYEQYF. CDR3 bases: TGCGCCAGCAGCTTCCCCCGGGACAGGACGCGCTACGAGCAGTACTTC.

V and J are TRBV7-9 and TRBJ1-5, with 8 bases lining up with TRBD1. Looked up from germline, CDR1 is SEHNR and CDR2 is FQNEAQ (reference sequence). This CDR3 contains 15 residues. The trim removed 5 bases at V and 4 bases at J, leaving 7 bases unmatched. CDR3 DNA sequence: TGTGCCAGCAGCCTACAGGGGGGTGTGAATCAGCCCCAGCATTTT. Translating gives CASSLQGGVNQPQHF.

The rearrangement uses TRBV5-1 and TRBJ2-3, with 7 bases lining up with TRBD2. Germline V gene lookup returns CDR1 SGHRS and CDR2 YFSETQ. V shed 4 bases, J shed 4 bases, and the junction held 12 bases outside the gene matches. The CDR3 is 16 amino acids. The CDR3 region has the DNA TGCGCCAGCAGCGCACCTGGACTAGAGATGGCAGATACGCAGTATTTT. Translation: CASSAPGLEMADTQYF.

The V and J genes are TRBV9 and TRBJ1-1, with a possible D match to TRBD1 (5 bases). The CDR3 length is 12 residues. Trimming removed 3 bases from V and 9 bases from J, with 12 bases in between. The germline gives CDR1 SGDLS, CDR2 YYNGEE. CDR3 loop: CASSAYTGKAFF. The CDR3 coding sequence is TGTGCCAGCAGCGCATACACAGGAAAAGCTTTCTTT.

This clone has just one count. V is TRBV11-2 and J is TRBJ2-7; the D is unclear. The CDR3 consists of 13 residues. Germline V gene data show CDR1 as SGHAT and CDR2 as FQNNGV. Trimming left V 2 bases short and J 3 bases short, with 8 bases between. The DNA of the CDR3 is TGTGCCAGCAGCTTAAATAGCTTCTACGAGCAGTACTTC. Translation gives CASSLNSFYEQYF.

The CDR3 sequence: CASSFRGTGELFF. CDR3 nucleotides: TGTGCCAGCAGTTTTAGGGGCACCGGGGAGCTGTTTTTT. The gene calls are TRBV27 and TRBJ2-2, with a possible D match to TRBD1 (5 bases). V was trimmed by 3 bases and J by 4 bases, leaving 6 bases between them. The germline CDR1 and CDR2 sequences are MNHEY and SMNVEV (reference sequence). The CDR3 consists of 13 residues.